The 18 T cell receptor beta chains reported below all come from one sample, sequenced in a study of CD4 T cell repertoires in COVID-19. Their specific antigens are unknown. Sequencing was performed with immunoSEQ multiplex PCR; in TCRdb, only in-frame clones are kept and a portion is missing. The sample has over 400 clones; roughly 25% are singletons. The starting material was memory CD4+ T cells, cultured in vitro, obtained after recovery from COVID-19. The receptors come from a human donor who had COVID-19.

Sample share makes this clone medium-sized (0.01 to 0.1%). This sequence joins TRBV10-3 and TRBJ1-1, with a possible D match to TRBD1 (6 bases). Germline lookup yields CDR1 ENHRY and CDR2 SYGVKD. The CDR3 runs 11 residues. The CDR3 region is CAGGGSNEAFF. The CDR3 DNA is TGTGCGGGGGGGGGCTCTAATGAAGCTTTCTTT.

The chain joins TRBV5-1 to TRBJ1-1; D not certain. The CDR3 has 14 residues. The germline V gene encodes CDR1 SGHRS and CDR2 YFSETQ. The ends were cut back, 3 bases at V and 3 bases at J, with 12 bases in the middle. The CDR3 protein is CASSSQGRDTEAFF. DNA for the CDR3: TGCGCCAGCAGCTCTCAAGGGAGGGACACTGAAGCTTTCTTT.

The V gene is TRBV6-6, the J gene TRBJ1-4; unclear D gene. CDR1 MNHNY and CDR2 SVGAGI come from the germline V gene (reference sequence). This CDR3 contains 14 residues. The V and J ends lost 6 bases and 3 bases respectively, with 11 bases between them. The CDR3 sequence: CASSPERANEKLFF. CDR3 nucleotides: TGTGCCAGCAGCCCTGAGAGAGCTAATGAAAAACTGTTTTTT.

By sample share, this clone is large. The sample holds other DNA sequences that translate to the same CDR3. J is TRBJ1-2 and V is TRBV6-5; 7 positions match TRBD1. The trim removed 2 bases at V and 4 bases at J, leaving 4 bases unmatched. The germline CDR1 and CDR2 sequences are MNHEY and SVGAGI. The CDR3 loop spans 14 amino acids. The CDR3 protein is CASSYDRAPYGYTF. The DNA for the CDR3 is TGTGCCAGCAGTTACGACAGGGCTCCCTATGGCTACACCTTC.

This clone ranks as large. The CDR3 DNA follows: TGTGCCAGCAGTGAACGTCAGGGCAGCACAGATACGCAGTATTTT. This encodes CASSERQGSTDTQYF. V gene TRBV2 combines with J gene TRBJ2-3, with a tentative D call TRBD1 (5 bases). Germline V lookup: CDR1 SNHLY, CDR2 FYNNEI. The CDR3 is 15 residues long. V dropped 2 bases and J dropped 0 bases, with 9 bases sitting between them.

By frequency in the sample, this clone is medium-sized (0.01 to 0.1%). This chain joins TRBV7-9 and TRBJ1-2; D is undetermined. V lost 1 base to trimming and J lost 8 bases, with 14 bases between them. The CDR3 sequence is 14 residues long. CDR1 is SEHNR, CDR2 FQNEAQ, per germline (reference sequence). CDR3 sequence (DNA): TGTGCCAGCAGCTTAGGTTCGACGCCCCTCGGCTACACCTTC. This codes for CASSLGSTPLGYTF.

The CDR3 DNA reads TGTGCCAGCAGCCAAGATCTTGCCAGCATGTTTTACTTC. Its translation: CASSQDLASMFYF. The V call is TRBV3-1 (or the pseudogene TRBV3-2), the J call TRBJ2-5; D gene uncertain. Between the trimmed V and J ends, which lost 0 bases and 14 bases, there was a span of 16 bases. The CDR3 extends over 13 amino acids. Germline V gives CDR1 LGHDT, CDR2 YNNKEL (reference sequence).

In this sample, this clone is medium-sized. This rearrangement joins TRBV19 to TRBJ1-5; the match to TRBD1 covers 9 bases. There are 15 residues in the CDR3. Trimming took 7 bases from V and 2 from J; bases not matched to a gene: 6. The germline gives CDR1 LNHDA, CDR2 SQIVND (reference sequence). CDR3 nucleotide sequence: TGTGCCAGTATAGGGGGACAGGGCGGCAATCAGCCCCAGCATTTT. Amino acid sequence: CASIGGQGGNQPQHF.

In its sample, this clone ranks as large (0.1 to 1%). The gene calls are TRBV6-5 and TRBJ1-2; unclear D gene. This CDR3 comprises 13 residues. Germline CDR1 MNHEY, CDR2 SVGAGI. Trimming shortened V by 2 bases and J by 0 bases, and 4 bases separated the two germline ends. CDR3: CASSYTANYGYTF. In DNA form, the CDR3 reads TGTGCCAGCAGTTACACGGCTAACTATGGCTACACCTTC.

As regards this clone: The junction departs from the called germline gene at one end, perhaps through a read error. The V gene is TRBV13, the J gene TRBJ1-1, with 7 bases that match TRBD1. This CDR3 region has 14 residues. CDR1 and CDR2 (germline): PRHDT, FYEKMQ (reference sequence). CDR3 in DNA: TGTGCCAGCACCTTAAGGGGGCGAGACACTGAAGCTTTCTTT. Translated: CASTLRGRDTEAFF.

The CDR3 nucleotides read TGTGCCAGCAGTGAAGCGCCTGTGGGGTATAGCAATCAGCCCCAGCATTTT. This sequence encodes CASSEAPVGYSNQPQHF. This chain links TRBV6-1 with TRBJ1-5; no clear D. Germline-derived CDR1 and CDR2 are MNHNS and SASEGT. The CDR3 covers 17 residues. Trimming took off 0 bases at V and 0 bases at J, with 12 bases between the two ends.

This clone was observed a handful of times. V gene TRBV7-8 combines with J gene TRBJ1-1; no firm D call. This CDR3 has 13 residues. The germline CDR1 and CDR2 sequences are SGHVS and FQNEAQ. Trimming shortened V by 5 bases and J by 11 bases, and 18 bases separated the two germline ends. The CDR3 DNA is TGTGCCAGCAGCCGAGGACGGGAGGGTTGGGCTTTCTTT. Translated: CASSRGREGWAFF. Drawing the rest from reference TRBV7-8 and TRBJ1-1, the complete variable domain is GAGVSQSPRYKVAKRGQDVALRCDPISGHVSLFWYQQALGQGPEFLTYFQNEAQLDKSGLPSDRFFAERPEGSVSTLKIQRTQQEDSAVYLCASSRGREGWAFFGQGTRLTVV.

By frequency in the sample, this clone is medium-sized. V is TRBV11-2 and J is TRBJ1-6, with no clear D. CDR1 SGHAT and CDR2 FQNNGV come from the germline V gene. The ends were cut back, 1 base at V and 2 bases at J, with 9 bases in the middle. This CDR3 is 16 amino acids long. The CDR3 region is CASSLVAGTYNSPLHF. As DNA, the CDR3 is TGTGCCAGCAGCTTAGTTGCGGGGACCTATAATTCACCCCTCCACTTT.

This clone ranks as medium-sized. V usage is TRBV19 and J usage is TRBJ1-2; no firm D call. The CDR3 loop spans 12 amino acids. Trimming pared 4 bases from V and 2 bases from J, leaving 5 bases between. Germline V gives CDR1 LNHDA, CDR2 SQIVND (reference sequence). The CDR3 here is CASSRQNYGYTF. The CDR3 coding sequence is TGTGCCAGTAGTAGGCAGAACTATGGCTACACCTTC.

Judged by abundance, this clone is medium-sized. The chain uses TRBV20-1 and TRBJ1-1; D gene ambiguous. V was trimmed by 3 bases and J by 4 bases, leaving 6 bases between them. The CDR3 is 11 amino acids. Germline CDR1 is DFQATT and CDR2 is SNEGSKA (reference sequence). The CDR3 DNA reads TGCAGTGCTAGTGTAGGCACTGAAGCTTTCTTT. This translates into CSASVGTEAFF.

This clone turned up a few times. The chain employs TRBV11-2 and TRBJ2-2; D is perhaps TRBD2 (6 bases). Germline CDR1 reads SGHAT; CDR2 reads FQNNGV. V dropped 2 bases and J dropped 0 bases, with 13 bases sitting between them. This CDR3 has 17 residues. The CDR3 reads CASSLRRGPANTGELFF. In DNA form, the CDR3 reads TGTGCCAGCAGCTTACGGCGGGGTCCCGCGAACACCGGGGAGCTGTTTTTT.

Only one count was recorded for this clone. This chain connects TRBV7-8 to TRBJ1-5; no firm D call. The V gene's germline CDR1 is SGHVS and CDR2 FQNEAQ. CDR3 size: 13 residues. Trimming removed 1 base from V and 6 bases from J, with 7 bases in between. The CDR3 DNA is TGTGCCAGCAGCTTAGGGTGGGCTCAGCCCCAGCATTTT. Translation: CASSLGWAQPQHF.

The rearrangement links TRBV12-3 or TRBV12-4 to TRBJ1-6, with no clear D. The V gene lost 7 bases and the J gene lost 7 bases, with 11 bases spanning the gap. The CDR3 extends over 13 amino acids. This chain's CDR3 is CASTWTPNSPLHF. The CDR3 DNA reads as TGTGCCAGCACCTGGACGCCGAATTCACCCCTCCACTTT.